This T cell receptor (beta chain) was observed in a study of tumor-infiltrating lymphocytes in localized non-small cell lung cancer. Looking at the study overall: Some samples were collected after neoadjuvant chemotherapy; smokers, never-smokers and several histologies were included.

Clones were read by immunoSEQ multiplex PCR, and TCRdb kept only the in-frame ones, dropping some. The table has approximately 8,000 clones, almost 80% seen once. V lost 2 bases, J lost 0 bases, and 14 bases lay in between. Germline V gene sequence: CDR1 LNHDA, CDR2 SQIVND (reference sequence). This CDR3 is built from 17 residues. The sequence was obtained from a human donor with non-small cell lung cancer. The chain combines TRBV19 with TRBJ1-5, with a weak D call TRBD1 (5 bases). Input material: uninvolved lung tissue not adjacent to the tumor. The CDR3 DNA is TGTGCCAGTAGTATACAGCCAAGGGGTTATAGCAATCAGCCCCAGCATTTT. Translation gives CASSIQPRGYSNQPQHF.